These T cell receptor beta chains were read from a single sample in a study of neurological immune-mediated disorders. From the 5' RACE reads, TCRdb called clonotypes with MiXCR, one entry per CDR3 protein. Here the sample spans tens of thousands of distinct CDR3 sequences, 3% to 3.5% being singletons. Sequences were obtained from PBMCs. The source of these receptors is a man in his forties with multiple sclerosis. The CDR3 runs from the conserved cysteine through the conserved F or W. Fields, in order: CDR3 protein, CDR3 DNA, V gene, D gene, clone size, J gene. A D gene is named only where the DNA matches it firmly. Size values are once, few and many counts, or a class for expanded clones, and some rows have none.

CDR3 protein: CASSLGVPVAGELFF; CDR3 DNA: TGTGCCAGCAGTTTGGGGGTCCCAGTCGCCGGGGAGCTGTTTTTT; V gene: TRBV12-3/TRBV12-4; D gene: .; clone size: many; J gene: TRBJ2-2
CDR3 protein: CSAAGKRNTEAFF; CDR3 DNA: TGCAGTGCCGCCGGAAAGAGAAACACTGAAGCTTTCTTT; V gene: TRBV20-1; D gene: .; clone size: .; J gene: TRBJ1-1
CDR3 protein: CARSLPERGGGYNEQFF; CDR3 DNA: TGCGCCAGAAGCTTGCCGGAACGCGGAGGGGGATACAATGAGCAGTTCTTC; V gene: TRBV5-1; D gene: .; clone size: few; J gene: TRBJ2-1
CDR3 protein: CASSFPRDRSYEQYF; CDR3 DNA: TGTGCTAGCAGCTTCCCCCGGGACAGAAGTTACGAGCAGTACTTC; V gene: TRBV7-7; D gene: TRBD1; clone size: many; J gene: TRBJ2-7
CDR3 protein: CASSLLSGGAGGELFF; CDR3 DNA: TGTGCCAGCAGCTTATTGAGCGGGGGGGCCGGCGGGGAGCTGTTTTTT; V gene: TRBV7-2; D gene: TRBD2; clone size: many; J gene: TRBJ2-2
CDR3 protein: CASSEGGQTYGYTF; CDR3 DNA: TGTGCCAGCAGTGAGGGGGGACAGACTTATGGCTACACCTTC; V gene: TRBV6-1; D gene: TRBD1; clone size: many; J gene: TRBJ1-2
CDR3 protein: CASSHYASAFGDQPQNF; CDR3 DNA: TGTGCCAGCAGCCACTACGCGTCCGCCTTTGGAGATCAGCCCCAGAATTTT; V gene: TRBV5-6; D gene: .; clone size: many; J gene: TRBJ1-5
CDR3 protein: CASSWTGAQGSPLHF; CDR3 DNA: TGTGCCAGCAGTTGGACAGGGGCGCAAGGTTCACCCCTCCACTTT; V gene: TRBV6-5; D gene: TRBD1; clone size: many; J gene: TRBJ1-6
CDR3 protein: CASSPPGRNEQFF; CDR3 DNA: TGTGCCAGCAGTCCTCCCGGAAGGAATGAGCAGTTCTTC; V gene: TRBV12-3/TRBV12-4; D gene: .; clone size: many; J gene: TRBJ2-1
CDR3 protein: CSARVGWEADTIYF; CDR3 DNA: TGCAGTGCTAGGGTGGGCTGGGAGGCAGACACCATATATTTT; V gene: TRBV20-1; D gene: .; clone size: many; J gene: TRBJ1-3
CDR3 protein: CASSPHGQGVHGYTF; CDR3 DNA: TGTGCCAGCAGTCCCCATGGACAGGGGGTCCATGGCTACACCTTC; V gene: TRBV27; D gene: TRBD1; clone size: many; J gene: TRBJ1-2
CDR3 protein: CASSYRDRPLQPQNF; CDR3 DNA: TGTGCCAGCAGTTACCGGGACAGACCTTTACAGCCCCAGAATTTT; V gene: TRBV28; D gene: TRBD1; clone size: many; J gene: TRBJ1-5
CDR3 protein: CASSLVGSGGSPSPLHF; CDR3 DNA: TGTGCCAGCAGCTTAGTCGGGTCCGGGGGCAGCCCATCACCCCTCCACTTT; V gene: TRBV7-2; D gene: .; clone size: many; J gene: TRBJ1-6
CDR3 protein: CSARATGTGNSPLNF; CDR3 DNA: TGCAGTGCTAGGGCGACCGGGACAGGCAATTCACCCCTCAACTTT; V gene: TRBV20-1; D gene: TRBD1; clone size: .; J gene: TRBJ1-6
CDR3 protein: CATSRDQDSCNEQFF; CDR3 DNA: TGTGCCACCAGCAGAGATCAGGACAGCTGCAATGAGCAGTTCTTC; V gene: TRBV15; D gene: .; clone size: many; J gene: TRBJ2-1
CDR3 protein: CASSERGGSTDTQYF; CDR3 DNA: TGTGCCAGCAGTGAGCGGGGGGGTAGTACAGATACGCAGTATTTT; V gene: TRBV2; D gene: TRBD2; clone size: once; J gene: TRBJ2-3
CDR3 protein: CASSQGQGSPETQYF; CDR3 DNA: TGTGCCAGCAGCCAAGGCCAGGGTTCCCCGGAGACCCAGTACTTC; V gene: TRBV3-1; D gene: .; clone size: medium-sized; J gene: TRBJ2-5
CDR3 protein: CASSQQTDTEAFF; CDR3 DNA: TGTGCCAGCAGCCAACAGACAGACACTGAAGCTTTCTTT; V gene: TRBV3-1; D gene: .; clone size: .; J gene: TRBJ1-1
CDR3 protein: CSAGADRGTEAFF; CDR3 DNA: TGCAGTGCTGGCGCGGACAGGGGCACTGAAGCTTTCTTT; V gene: TRBV20-1; D gene: TRBD1; clone size: many; J gene: TRBJ1-1
CDR3 protein: CASTRVRGPGNTIYF; CDR3 DNA: TGTGCCAGCACCCGAGTCAGGGGGCCTGGAAACACCATATATTTT; V gene: TRBV12-3/TRBV12-4; D gene: TRBD1; clone size: many; J gene: TRBJ1-3
CDR3 protein: CASSFDRGLSTDTQYF; CDR3 DNA: TGTGCCAGCAGCTTTGACAGGGGGTTAAGCACAGATACGCAGTATTTT; V gene: TRBV7-9; D gene: TRBD1; clone size: .; J gene: TRBJ2-3
CDR3 protein: CASSFRGLKYEQYF; CDR3 DNA: TGTGCCAGCAGCTTCAGAGGCCTAAAATACGAGCAGTACTTC; V gene: TRBV28; D gene: .; clone size: few; J gene: TRBJ2-7
CDR3 protein: CASDSRSSYNSPLHF; CDR3 DNA: TGTGCCAGCGACAGCAGAAGCTCCTATAATTCACCCCTCCACTTT; V gene: TRBV2; D gene: .; clone size: many; J gene: TRBJ1-6
CDR3 protein: CASSLGQGYHNEQFF; CDR3 DNA: TGTGCCAGCAGTTTAGGACAGGGGTACCACAATGAGCAGTTCTTC; V gene: TRBV6-5; D gene: TRBD1; clone size: many; J gene: TRBJ2-1
CDR3 protein: CSARDRQVNSPLNF; CDR3 DNA: TGCAGTGCTAGAGACAGGCAGGTCAATTCACCCCTCAACTTT; V gene: TRBV20-1; D gene: .; clone size: .; J gene: TRBJ1-6
CDR3 protein: CASSFGTGGLQPQHF; CDR3 DNA: TGTGCCAGCAGTTTCGGGACAGGGGGCCTGCAGCCCCAGCATTTT; V gene: TRBV28; D gene: TRBD1; clone size: many; J gene: TRBJ1-5
CDR3 protein: CASSLAAGGEYNEQFF; CDR3 DNA: TGCGCCAGCAGCTTGGCGGCGGGGGGGGAATACAATGAGCAGTTCTTC; V gene: TRBV5-1; D gene: TRBD2; clone size: many; J gene: TRBJ2-1
CDR3 protein: CASSLTTGGNTIYF; CDR3 DNA: TGCGCCAGCAGCTTGACGACAGGTGGAAACACCATATATTTT; V gene: TRBV5-1; D gene: .; clone size: many; J gene: TRBJ1-3
CDR3 protein: CASSLGQGARAFF; CDR3 DNA: TGTGCCAGCAGCCTGGGACAGGGGGCGCGAGCTTTCTTT; V gene: TRBV9; D gene: TRBD1; clone size: many; J gene: TRBJ1-1
CDR3 protein: CASSLGPRENSPLNF; CDR3 DNA: TGTGCCAGCAGCTTAGGTCCACGGGAGAATTCACCCCTCAACTTT; V gene: TRBV7-6; D gene: .; clone size: .; J gene: TRBJ1-6
CDR3 protein: CASTISINPEAFF; CDR3 DNA: TGTGCCAGCACAATAAGTATCAATCCTGAAGCTTTCTTT; V gene: TRBV28; D gene: .; clone size: many; J gene: TRBJ1-1
CDR3 protein: CASSPGQQNTEAFF; CDR3 DNA: TGCGCCAGCAGCCCGGGACAGCAGAACACTGAAGCTTTCTTT; V gene: TRBV5-1; D gene: TRBD1; clone size: many; J gene: TRBJ1-1
CDR3 protein: CSALTGKSNQPQNF; CDR3 DNA: TGCAGTGCTTTGACAGGGAAGAGCAATCAGCCCCAGAATTTT; V gene: TRBV20-1; D gene: TRBD1; clone size: few; J gene: TRBJ1-5
CDR3 protein: CASSTSRDRGPELYGYTF; CDR3 DNA: TGTGCCAGCAGCACAAGTAGGGACAGGGGCCCGGAGCTCTATGGCTACACCTTC; V gene: TRBV5-6; D gene: TRBD1; clone size: many; J gene: TRBJ1-2
CDR3 protein: CASGPGRGEKLFF; CDR3 DNA: TGCGCCAGCGGCCCCGGACGGGGGGAAAAACTGTTTTTT; V gene: TRBV10-1; D gene: .; clone size: few; J gene: TRBJ1-4
CDR3 protein: CASSRDRGNQPQHF; CDR3 DNA: TGTGCCAGCAGCCGGGACAGGGGAAATCAGCCCCAGCATTTT; V gene: TRBV7-9; D gene: TRBD1; clone size: many; J gene: TRBJ1-5
CDR3 protein: CASSPGGGDTQYF; CDR3 DNA: TGTGCCAGCAGCCCCGGGGGGGGAGATACGCAGTATTTT; V gene: TRBV7-7; D gene: TRBD2; clone size: many; J gene: TRBJ2-3
CDR3 protein: CASSLYLMETQYF; CDR3 DNA: TGTGCCAGCAGTTTATATCTCATGGAGACCCAGTACTTC; V gene: TRBV12-3/TRBV12-4; D gene: .; clone size: many; J gene: TRBJ2-5
CDR3 protein: CASGGTSGVYYEQYF; CDR3 DNA: TGTGCCAGCGGCGGGACTAGCGGCGTCTACTACGAGCAGTACTTC; V gene: TRBV2; D gene: TRBD2; clone size: many; J gene: TRBJ2-7
CDR3 protein: CASSQDKYNSRRTEQYF; CDR3 DNA: TGTGCCAGCAGCCAAGATAAGTATAACAGCCGTAGGACCGAGCAGTACTTC; V gene: TRBV3-1; D gene: .; clone size: many; J gene: TRBJ2-7
CDR3 protein: CSASHDNEQFF; CDR3 DNA: TGCAGTGCTAGTCACGACAATGAGCAGTTCTTC; V gene: TRBV20-1; D gene: .; clone size: many; J gene: TRBJ2-1
CDR3 protein: CSARAYSGGFTGELFF; CDR3 DNA: TGCAGTGCTAGAGCATATAGCGGGGGTTTCACCGGGGAGCTGTTTTTT; V gene: TRBV20-1; D gene: TRBD2; clone size: many; J gene: TRBJ2-2
CDR3 protein: CASSPVIPERESNQPQHF; CDR3 DNA: TGTGCCAGCAGTCCCGTTATCCCAGAGAGGGAAAGCAATCAGCCCCAGCATTTT; V gene: TRBV25-1; D gene: .; clone size: many; J gene: TRBJ1-5
CDR3 protein: CSATATLAGDRTDTQYF; CDR3 DNA: TGCAGTGCTACCGCGACCCTAGCGGGGGATCGCACAGATACGCAGTATTTT; V gene: TRBV20-1; D gene: TRBD2; clone size: many; J gene: TRBJ2-3
CDR3 protein: CASSVTGFFTEAFF; CDR3 DNA: TGTGCCAGCAGCGTCACAGGTTTCTTCACTGAAGCTTTCTTT; V gene: TRBV11-2; D gene: .; clone size: many; J gene: TRBJ1-1
CDR3 protein: CASSVGGGLYEQYF; CDR3 DNA: TGTGCCAGCAGCGTCGGGGGAGGGCTCTACGAGCAGTACTTC; V gene: TRBV9; D gene: TRBD2; clone size: many; J gene: TRBJ2-7
CDR3 protein: CASTQGEGSPLHF; CDR3 DNA: TGTGCCAGCACGCAGGGTGAGGGTTCACCCCTCCACTTT; V gene: TRBV2; D gene: .; clone size: many; J gene: TRBJ1-6
CDR3 protein: CASSATGMVGYTF; CDR3 DNA: TGTGCCAGCAGCGCGACAGGGATGGTCGGCTACACCTTC; V gene: TRBV11-2; D gene: TRBD1; clone size: many; J gene: TRBJ1-2
CDR3 protein: CASSQDVRIAFNQPQHF; CDR3 DNA: TGCGCCAGCAGCCAAGATGTCAGGATAGCCTTCAATCAGCCCCAGCATTTT; V gene: TRBV4-1; D gene: .; clone size: many; J gene: TRBJ1-5
CDR3 protein: CASSGVYTEAFF; CDR3 DNA: TGTGCCAGCAGTGGGGTGTACACTGAAGCTTTCTTT; V gene: TRBV12-3/TRBV12-4; D gene: .; clone size: many; J gene: TRBJ1-1
CDR3 protein: CASRFPAGAITGELFF; CDR3 DNA: TGTGCCAGCCGGTTCCCAGCGGGGGCAATCACCGGGGAGCTGTTTTTT; V gene: TRBV6-1; D gene: TRBD2; clone size: many; J gene: TRBJ2-2
CDR3 protein: CASSLVGGGQGNYGYTF; CDR3 DNA: TGTGCCAGCAGTTTAGTGGGAGGGGGACAGGGAAACTATGGCTACACCTTC; V gene: TRBV12-3/TRBV12-4; D gene: TRBD1; clone size: many; J gene: TRBJ1-2
CDR3 protein: CASSALKNQETQYF; CDR3 DNA: TGTGCCAGCAGCGCTTTGAAGAACCAAGAGACCCAGTACTTC; V gene: TRBV5-5; D gene: .; clone size: .; J gene: TRBJ2-5
CDR3 protein: CSTDRAGGHTQYF; CDR3 DNA: TGCAGCACCGATCGGGCGGGGGGGCACACGCAGTATTTT; V gene: TRBV29-1; D gene: TRBD2; clone size: many; J gene: TRBJ2-3
CDR3 protein: CASSPGALNTGELFF; CDR3 DNA: TGTGCCAGCAGCCCGGGGGCGTTGAACACCGGGGAGCTGTTTTTT; V gene: TRBV12-3/TRBV12-4; D gene: .; clone size: many; J gene: TRBJ2-2
CDR3 protein: CSAPAGGSGKYQETQYF; CDR3 DNA: TGCAGTGCCCCGGCGGGTGGTAGCGGGAAGTACCAAGAGACCCAGTACTTC; V gene: TRBV20-1; D gene: TRBD2; clone size: many; J gene: TRBJ2-5
CDR3 protein: CASSWRFDQPQNF; CDR3 DNA: TGTGCCAGCAGTTGGAGGTTCGATCAGCCCCAGAATTTT; V gene: TRBV12-3/TRBV12-4; D gene: .; clone size: many; J gene: TRBJ1-5
CDR3 protein: CSALPVTGEETQYF; CDR3 DNA: TGCAGTGCTCTCCCCGTGACAGGCGAAGAGACCCAGTACTTC; V gene: TRBV20-1; D gene: .; clone size: many; J gene: TRBJ2-5
CDR3 protein: CASSLVGGQGVDTQYF; CDR3 DNA: TGTGCCAGCAGTTTAGTTGGGGGACAGGGGGTAGATACGCAGTATTTT; V gene: TRBV27; D gene: TRBD1; clone size: many; J gene: TRBJ2-3
CDR3 protein: CASSLRPGNTGELFF; CDR3 DNA: TGTGCCAGCAGCCTAAGGCCAGGGAACACCGGGGAGCTGTTTTTT; V gene: TRBV7-2; D gene: .; clone size: medium-sized; J gene: TRBJ2-2